One and the same sample provided the 2 T cell receptor beta chains below, sequenced in a study of shared clonotypes between healthy human individuals. Libraries were prepared by immunoSEQ multiplex PCR; TCRdb keeps only in-frame clonotypes and omits some of them. Of about 1.1 million clones listed, more than 75% are singletons. The sequenced material came from memory CD4+ T cells from PBMCs. The sample's subset: CD45RA-negative fraction. All receptors derive from a man aged 18 to 30 in good health. Some clones in this sample may be carry-over from other donors' samples.

The V call is TRBV5-1, the J call TRBJ2-7, with D hard to call. The V and J ends lost 5 bases and 0 bases respectively, with 12 bases between them. CDR1 is SGHRS and CDR2 is YFSETQ in the germline V gene. The CDR3 has 14 amino acids. The CDR3 coding sequence is TGCGCCAGCAGGAAGACCTTGTCCTCCTACGAGCAGTACTTC. Its translation is CASRKTLSSYEQYF.

The V call is TRBV18, the J call TRBJ1-2; D not certain. Germline assignment: CDR1 KGHSH and CDR2 LQKENI. The ends were cut back, 5 bases at V and 8 bases at J, with 15 bases in the middle. CDR3 length equals 13 residues. The CDR3 is CASSESQAVGYTF. The CDR3 DNA reads TGTGCCAGCTCAGAATCCCAGGCGGTCGGCTACACCTTC.